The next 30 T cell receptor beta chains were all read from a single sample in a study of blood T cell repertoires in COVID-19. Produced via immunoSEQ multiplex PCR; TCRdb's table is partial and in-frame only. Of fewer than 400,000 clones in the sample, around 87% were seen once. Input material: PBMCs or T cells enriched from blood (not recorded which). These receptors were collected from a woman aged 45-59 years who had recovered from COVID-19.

The CDR3 protein is CASSRGSGGLGQPQHF. Written as DNA, the CDR3 is TGTGCCAGCAGCAGGGGATCAGGGGGCTTAGGGCAGCCCCAGCATTTT. V gene TRBV7-6 combines with J gene TRBJ1-5, with 8 bases identical to TRBD1. Trimming removed 5 bases from V and 7 bases from J; junction bases left unmatched: 13. This CDR3 is built from 16 residues. The germline V gene encodes CDR1 SGHVS and CDR2 FNYEAQ.

The CDR3 sequence is CASSYSNRLEAFF. CDR3 DNA sequence: TGTGCCAGCAGTTACTCGAATAGACTAGAAGCTTTCTTT. V usage is TRBV6-5 and J usage is TRBJ1-1; D is unclear. The length of the CDR3 is 13 residues. V lost 0 bases, J lost 8 bases, and 10 bases lay in between. Looked up from germline, CDR1 is MNHEY and CDR2 is SVGAGI.

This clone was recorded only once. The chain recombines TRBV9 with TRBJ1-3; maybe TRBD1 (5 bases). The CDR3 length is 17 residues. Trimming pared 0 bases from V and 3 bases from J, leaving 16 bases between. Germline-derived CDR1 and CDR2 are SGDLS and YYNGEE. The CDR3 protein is CASSVGPNRLGGNTIYF. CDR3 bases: TGTGCCAGCAGCGTAGGTCCCAACAGGCTAGGTGGAAACACCATATATTTT.

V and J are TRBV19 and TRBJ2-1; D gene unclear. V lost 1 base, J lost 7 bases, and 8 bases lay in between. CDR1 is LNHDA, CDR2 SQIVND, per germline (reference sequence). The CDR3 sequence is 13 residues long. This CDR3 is CASSIGSLNEQFF. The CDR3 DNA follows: TGTGCCAGTAGTATAGGTTCTCTAAATGAGCAGTTCTTC.

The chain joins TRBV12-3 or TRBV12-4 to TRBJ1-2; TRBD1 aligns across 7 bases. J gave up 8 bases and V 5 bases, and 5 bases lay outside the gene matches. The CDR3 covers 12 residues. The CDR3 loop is CASSPGQRGYTF. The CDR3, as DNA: TGTGCCAGCAGTCCGGGACAGCGCGGCTACACCTTC.

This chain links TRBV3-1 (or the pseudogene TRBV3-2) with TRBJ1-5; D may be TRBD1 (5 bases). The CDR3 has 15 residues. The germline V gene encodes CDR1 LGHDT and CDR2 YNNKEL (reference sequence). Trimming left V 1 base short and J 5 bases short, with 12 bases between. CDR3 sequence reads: CASSQGTPRYQPQHF. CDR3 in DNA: TGTGCCAGCAGCCAAGGGACACCAAGGTATCAGCCCCAGCATTTT.

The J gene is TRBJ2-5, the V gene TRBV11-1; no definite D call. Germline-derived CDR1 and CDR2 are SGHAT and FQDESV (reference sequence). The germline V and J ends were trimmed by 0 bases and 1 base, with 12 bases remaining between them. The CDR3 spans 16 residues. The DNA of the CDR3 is TGTGCCAGCAGCTTAGCTCCCACAGTTTCCCAAGAGACCCAGTACTTC. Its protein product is CASSLAPTVSQETQYF.

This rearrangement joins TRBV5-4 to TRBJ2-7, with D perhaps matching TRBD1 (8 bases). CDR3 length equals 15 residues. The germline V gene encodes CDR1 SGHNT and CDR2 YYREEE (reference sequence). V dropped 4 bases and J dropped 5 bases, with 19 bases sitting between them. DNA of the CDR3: TGTGCCAGCAGCAAGGACGTAACAGGGGGGGACGAGCAGTACTTC. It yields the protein CASSKDVTGGDEQYF.

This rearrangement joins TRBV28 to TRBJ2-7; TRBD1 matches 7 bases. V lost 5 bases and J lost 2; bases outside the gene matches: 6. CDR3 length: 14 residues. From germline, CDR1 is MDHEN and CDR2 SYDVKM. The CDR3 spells CASSRDRVPYEQYF. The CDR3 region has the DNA TGTGCCAGCAGTAGAGACAGGGTCCCCTACGAGCAGTACTTC.

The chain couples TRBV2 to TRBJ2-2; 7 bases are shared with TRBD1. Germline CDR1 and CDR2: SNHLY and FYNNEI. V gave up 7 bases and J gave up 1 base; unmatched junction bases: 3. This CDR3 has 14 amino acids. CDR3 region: CASKRTGNTGELFF. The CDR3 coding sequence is TGTGCCAGCAAACGGACAGGGAACACCGGGGAGCTGTTTTTT.

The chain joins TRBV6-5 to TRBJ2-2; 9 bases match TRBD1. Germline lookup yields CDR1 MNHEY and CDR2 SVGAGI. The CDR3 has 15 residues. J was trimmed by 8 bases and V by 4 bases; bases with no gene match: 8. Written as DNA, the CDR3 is TGTGCCAGCAGTTTTGGGACAGGGTGGCCAGGGGAGCTGTTTTTT. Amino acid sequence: CASSFGTGWPGELFF.

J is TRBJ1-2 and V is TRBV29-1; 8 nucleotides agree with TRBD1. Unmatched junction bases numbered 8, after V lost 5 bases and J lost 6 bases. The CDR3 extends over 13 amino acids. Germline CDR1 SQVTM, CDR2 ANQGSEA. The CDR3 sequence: CSVYHGQGDGYTF. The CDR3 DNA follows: TGCAGCGTTTACCATGGACAGGGCGATGGCTACACCTTC.

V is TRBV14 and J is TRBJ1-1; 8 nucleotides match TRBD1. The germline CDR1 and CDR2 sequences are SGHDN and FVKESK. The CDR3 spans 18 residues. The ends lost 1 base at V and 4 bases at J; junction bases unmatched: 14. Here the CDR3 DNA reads TGTGCCAGCAGCCAAGTTAAGGCCCGACAGGGGTTGAGCACTGAAGCTTTCTTT. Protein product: CASSQVKARQGLSTEAFF. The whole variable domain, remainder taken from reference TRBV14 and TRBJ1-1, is EAGVTQFPSHSVIEKGQTVTLRCDPISGHDNLYWYRRVMGKEIKFLLHFVKESKQDESGMPNNRFLAERTGGTYSTLKVQPAELEDSGVYFCASSQVKARQGLSTEAFFGQGTRLTVV.

CDR3 bases: TGTGCCAGCAGTCCCGGGACAGGGGCCGCCGGGGGTAACACCATATATTTT. This gives the protein CASSPGTGAAGGNTIYF. The chain is built from TRBV27 and TRBJ1-3; 10 nucleotides align to TRBD1. The CDR3 covers 17 residues. The germline V gene has CDR1 MNHEY and CDR2 SMNVEV (reference sequence). Trimming took 5 bases from V and 7 from J; bases not matched to a gene: 14.

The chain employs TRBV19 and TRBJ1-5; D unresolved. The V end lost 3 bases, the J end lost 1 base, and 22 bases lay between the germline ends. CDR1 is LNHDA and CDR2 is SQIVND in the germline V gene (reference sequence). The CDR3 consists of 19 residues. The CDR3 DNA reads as TGTGCCAGTAGTATGACTGCAGATGACTCCCTGTTGAGCAATCAGCCCCAGCATTTT. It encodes CASSMTADDSLLSNQPQHF.

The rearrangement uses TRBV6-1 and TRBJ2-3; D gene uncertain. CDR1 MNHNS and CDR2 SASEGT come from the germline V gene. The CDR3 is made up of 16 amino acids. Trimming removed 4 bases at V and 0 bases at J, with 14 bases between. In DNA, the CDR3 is TGTGCCAGCAGTGGCACACAGTTAACTAGCACAGATACGCAGTATTTT. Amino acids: CASSGTQLTSTDTQYF.

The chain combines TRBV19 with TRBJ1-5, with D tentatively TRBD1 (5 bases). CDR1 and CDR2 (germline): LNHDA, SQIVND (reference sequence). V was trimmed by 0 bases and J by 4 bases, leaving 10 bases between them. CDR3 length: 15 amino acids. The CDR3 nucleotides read TGTGCCAGTAGTATAGACAGGGTTACAAATCAGCCCCAGCATTTT. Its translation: CASSIDRVTNQPQHF.

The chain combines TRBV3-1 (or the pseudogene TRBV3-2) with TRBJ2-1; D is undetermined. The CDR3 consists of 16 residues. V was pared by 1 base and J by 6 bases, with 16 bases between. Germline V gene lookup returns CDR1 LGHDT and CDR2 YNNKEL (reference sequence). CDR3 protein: CASSQGFGSPGNEQFF. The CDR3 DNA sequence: TGTGCCAGCAGCCAAGGCTTCGGCAGTCCAGGCAATGAGCAGTTCTTC.

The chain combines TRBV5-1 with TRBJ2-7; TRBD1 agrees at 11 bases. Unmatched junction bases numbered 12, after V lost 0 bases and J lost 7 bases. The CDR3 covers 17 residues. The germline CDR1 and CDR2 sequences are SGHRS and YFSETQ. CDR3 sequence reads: CASSLAGGQGAFGEQYF. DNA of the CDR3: TGCGCCAGCAGCTTGGCCGGAGGACAGGGGGCTTTCGGGGAGCAGTACTTC.

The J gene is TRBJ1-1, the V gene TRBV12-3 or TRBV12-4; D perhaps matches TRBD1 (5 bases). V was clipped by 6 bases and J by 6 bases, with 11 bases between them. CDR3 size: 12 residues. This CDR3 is CASRAGRAEAFF. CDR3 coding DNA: TGTGCCAGCAGGGCAGGGAGGGCTGAAGCTTTCTTT.

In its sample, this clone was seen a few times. The CDR3 loop is CASSHRTGTTGELFF. CDR3 DNA: TGTGCCAGCAGCCACCGGACAGGGACCACCGGGGAGCTGTTTTTT. The chain links TRBV4-2 to TRBJ2-2, with 8 positions matching TRBD1. V was pared by 3 bases and J by 4 bases, with 4 bases of the junction left unmatched. The CDR3 loop spans 15 amino acids. CDR1 is LGHNA, CDR2 YNFKEQ, per germline.

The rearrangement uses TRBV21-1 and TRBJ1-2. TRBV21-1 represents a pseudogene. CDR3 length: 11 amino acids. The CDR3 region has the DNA TGTGCCAGCCAAGGGGGGGATGGCTACACCTTC. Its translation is CASQGGDGYTF.

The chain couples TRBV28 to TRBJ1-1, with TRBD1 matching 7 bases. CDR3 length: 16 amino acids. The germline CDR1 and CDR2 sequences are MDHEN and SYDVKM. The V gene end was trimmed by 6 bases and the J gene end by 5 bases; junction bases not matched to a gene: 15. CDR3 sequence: CASSRRLTGPGTEAFF. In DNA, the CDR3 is TGTGCCAGCAGCCGGCGCCTGACAGGGCCCGGGACTGAAGCTTTCTTT.

The chain's CDR3 is CASSQGQNEKLFF. The CDR3, as DNA: TGTGCCAGTAGTCAGGGTCAAAATGAAAAACTGTTTTTT. The V call is TRBV19, the J call TRBJ1-4; tentative D call: TRBD1 (5 bases). CDR1 is LNHDA and CDR2 is SQIVND in the germline V gene (reference sequence). Deletions cut 5 bases from V and 5 bases from J, with 9 bases between. This CDR3 is built from 13 residues.

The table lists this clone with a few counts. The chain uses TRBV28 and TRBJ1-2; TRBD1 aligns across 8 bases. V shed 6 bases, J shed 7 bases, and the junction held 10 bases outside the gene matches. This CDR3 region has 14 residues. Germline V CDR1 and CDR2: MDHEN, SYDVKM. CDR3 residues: CASSRPDRAGGYTF. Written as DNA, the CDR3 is TGTGCCAGCAGCCGCCCGGACAGGGCGGGTGGCTACACCTTC.

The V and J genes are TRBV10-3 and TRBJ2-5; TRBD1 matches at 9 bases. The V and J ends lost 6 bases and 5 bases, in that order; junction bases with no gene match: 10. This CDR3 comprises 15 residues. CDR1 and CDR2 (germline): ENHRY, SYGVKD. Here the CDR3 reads CAISQVGQGWETQYF. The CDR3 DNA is TGTGCCATCAGCCAGGTGGGACAGGGATGGGAGACCCAGTACTTC.

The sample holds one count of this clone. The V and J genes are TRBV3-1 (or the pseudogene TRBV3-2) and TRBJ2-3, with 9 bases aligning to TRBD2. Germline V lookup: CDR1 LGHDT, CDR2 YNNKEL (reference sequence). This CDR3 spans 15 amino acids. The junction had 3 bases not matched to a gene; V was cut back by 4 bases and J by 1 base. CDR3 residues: CASSPWTSGTDTQYF. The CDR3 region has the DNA TGTGCCAGCAGCCCCTGGACTAGCGGCACAGATACGCAGTATTTT.

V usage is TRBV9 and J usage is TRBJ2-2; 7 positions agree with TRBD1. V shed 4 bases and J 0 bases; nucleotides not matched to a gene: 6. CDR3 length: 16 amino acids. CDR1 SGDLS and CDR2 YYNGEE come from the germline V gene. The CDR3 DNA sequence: TGTGCCAGCAGCCCGCGACAGGGATCGAACACCGGGGAGCTGTTTTTT. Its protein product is CASSPRQGSNTGELFF.

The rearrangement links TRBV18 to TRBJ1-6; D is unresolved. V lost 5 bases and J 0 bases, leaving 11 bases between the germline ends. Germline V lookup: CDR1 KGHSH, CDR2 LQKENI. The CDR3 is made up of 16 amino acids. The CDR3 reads CASSEVRISYNSPLHF. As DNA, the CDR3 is TGTGCCAGCTCAGAGGTTCGGATCTCCTATAATTCACCCCTCCACTTT.

CDR3 DNA: TGTGCCAGCTCACCGTGGGGCGAGGCCACTGAAGCTTTCTTT. Protein sequence: CASSPWGEATEAFF. This chain joins TRBV18 and TRBJ1-1; D perhaps matches TRBD1 (5 bases). Trimming removed 3 bases from V and 4 bases from J, with 12 bases in between. Germline CDR1 is KGHSH and CDR2 is LQKENI. The CDR3 length is 14 residues.